This T cell receptor beta chain was found in a study of cytomegalovirus exposure and HLA in healthy donors. In the study overall: The early release's HLA-typed donors yielded approximately 81 million unique TCRs.

Findings and caveats of the study: In a later analysis, TCR beta V- and J-gene trimming showed a link to a missense DCLRE1C variant.

PCR was performed using 60 Vbeta and 13 Jbeta primers. Using immunoSEQ multiplex PCR, the repertoire was profiled, and TCRdb retains in-frame clones only, with some absent. The sample carries 200,000 to 250,000 clones, about four fifths recorded once. Turning to this clone: The antigen is unknown.

This receptor was identified in a woman in her fifties or sixties in good health and CMV-seropositive. The sample taken for sequencing was PBMCs.

The CDR3, as DNA: TGTGCCAGCAGTCGAGAAGGACAGGGTAGCGAGCAGTACTTC. Its protein product is CASSREGQGSEQYF. J is TRBJ2-7 and V is TRBV5-5; 8 bases are shared with TRBD1. CDR3 length equals 14 residues. J gave up 6 bases and V 5 bases, and 10 bases lay outside the gene matches. In germline, CDR1 is SGHKS, CDR2 YYEKEE (reference sequence).